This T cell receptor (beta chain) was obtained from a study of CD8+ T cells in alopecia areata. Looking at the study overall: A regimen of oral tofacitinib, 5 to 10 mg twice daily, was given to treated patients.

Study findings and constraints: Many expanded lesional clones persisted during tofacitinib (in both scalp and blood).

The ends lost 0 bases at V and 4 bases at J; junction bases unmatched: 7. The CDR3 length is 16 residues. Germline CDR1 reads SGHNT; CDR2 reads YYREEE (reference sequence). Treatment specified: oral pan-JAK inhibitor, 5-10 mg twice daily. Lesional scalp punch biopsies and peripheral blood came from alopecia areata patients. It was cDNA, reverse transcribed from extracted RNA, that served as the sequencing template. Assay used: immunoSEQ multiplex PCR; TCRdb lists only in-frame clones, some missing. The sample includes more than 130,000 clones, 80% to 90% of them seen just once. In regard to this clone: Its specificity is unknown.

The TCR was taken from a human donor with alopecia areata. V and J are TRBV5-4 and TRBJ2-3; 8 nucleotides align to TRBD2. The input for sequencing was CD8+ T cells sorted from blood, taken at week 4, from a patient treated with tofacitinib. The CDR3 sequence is CASSLAASGPSDTQYF. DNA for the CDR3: TGTGCCAGCAGCTTGGCGGCTAGCGGGCCCTCAGATACGCAGTATTTT.